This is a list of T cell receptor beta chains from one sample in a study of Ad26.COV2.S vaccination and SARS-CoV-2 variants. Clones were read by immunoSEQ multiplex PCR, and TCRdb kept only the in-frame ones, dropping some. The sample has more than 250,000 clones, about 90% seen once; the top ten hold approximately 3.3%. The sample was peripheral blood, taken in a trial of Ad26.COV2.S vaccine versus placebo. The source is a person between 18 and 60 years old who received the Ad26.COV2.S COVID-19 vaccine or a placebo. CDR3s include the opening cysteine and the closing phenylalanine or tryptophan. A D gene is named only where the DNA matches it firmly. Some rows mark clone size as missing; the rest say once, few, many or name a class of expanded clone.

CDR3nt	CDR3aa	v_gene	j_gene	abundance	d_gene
TGTGCCAGCTCACCAGGAGTTAAAGAGACCCAGTACTTC	CASSPGVKETQYF	TRBV18	TRBJ2-5	.	.
TGTGCCAGCAGTCCTCTAGCGGGAGGGTCGTACGAGCAGTACTTC	CASSPLAGGSYEQYF	TRBV28	TRBJ2-7	.	TRBD2
TGTGCCAGCAGTTTATCAGGGTATGAGCAGTTCTTC	CASSLSGYEQFF	TRBV12-3/TRBV12-4	TRBJ2-1	.	.
TGTGCCAGCATAGGCCCATCGGGCAATGAGCAGTTCTTC	CASIGPSGNEQFF	TRBV2	TRBJ2-1	few	.
TGTGCCAGCAGCGCGACAGGGGTGACCTACAATGAGCAGTTCTTC	CASSATGVTYNEQFF	TRBV9	TRBJ2-1	once	TRBD1
TGTGCCAGTAGTGCGTTCCTAGCGGGGGGGTACAATGAGCAGTTCTTC	CASSAFLAGGYNEQFF	TRBV19	TRBJ2-1	.	TRBD2
TGTGCCAGCAGTGAAGTTGTAGGGCGAGGGACTGAAGCTTTCTTT	CASSEVVGRGTEAFF	TRBV6-1	TRBJ1-1	.	.
TGTGCCAGCAGTCTAAAGGGTAGAGAGACCCAGTACTTC	CASSLKGRETQYF	TRBV27	TRBJ2-5	.	.
TGTGCCTGGACCGGGACAGGGGGCCCTACTACCTATGGCTACACCTTC	CAWTGTGGPTTYGYTF	TRBV30	TRBJ1-2	.	TRBD1
TGTGCCAGCAGCTATCATTTGGAAGCTTTCTTT	CASSYHLEAFF	TRBV5-5	TRBJ1-1	.	.
TGTGCCAGCAAGCCCGGGGGCAGCTCCTACGAGCAGTACTTC	CASKPGGSSYEQYF	TRBV28	TRBJ2-7	.	.
TGTGCCAGTAGTATTCGGGGGGAGAAGGGGCCCCAGCATTTT	CASSIRGEKGPQHF	TRBV19	TRBJ1-5	.	.
TGTGCCAGCTCACCCCGTGTCGAGAACACTGAAGCTTTCTTT	CASSPRVENTEAFF	TRBV18	TRBJ1-1	.	.
TGTGCCAGCAGCGGGGGCGAAGCCTTCGGACAGGGTCGATTTGGCTACACCTTC	CASSGGEAFGQGRFGYTF	TRBV5-4	TRBJ1-2	.	TRBD1
TGTGCCAGCAGTTTCAATAGCGGGAGGACGGCAGATACGCAGTATTTT	CASSFNSGRTADTQYF	TRBV27	TRBJ2-3	.	TRBD2
TGTGCCAGCAGTGGGACAGGGGCCCCCCAAGAGACCCAGTACTTC	CASSGTGAPQETQYF	TRBV2	TRBJ2-5	.	TRBD1
TGTGCCAGCAGCCAAGATAATCCGGGACTAGCGGGAGTCATCACCGGGGAGCTGTTTTTT	CASSQDNPGLAGVITGELFF	TRBV3-1/TRBV3-2	TRBJ2-2	.	TRBD2
TGTGCCAGCTCACCTTCTAGCGGGGGGGCCGCAGATACGCAGTATTTT	CASSPSSGGAADTQYF	TRBV18	TRBJ2-3	.	TRBD2
TGCGCCAGCAGCTTCCGAGCCGGGACAGGGAGGATCGAGCAGTACTTC	CASSFRAGTGRIEQYF	TRBV4-1	TRBJ2-7	.	TRBD1